The clone carrying this TCR beta chain was seen more than once but under ten times. The antigen is unknown. Trimming stripped 0 bases from V and 3 bases from J, with 8 bases between. This CDR3 contains 13 residues. Germline V gene data show CDR1 as DFQATT and CDR2 as SNEGSKA (reference sequence). This entry is derived from a study of molecular identifiers for immune sequencing clone quantification. Previously described methods with listed TCR primers produced the bulk TCR libraries. TCRdb re-derived calls from the PCR reads in MiXCR, one entry per CDR3 protein. The data show around 470,000 distinct CDR3 sequences, roughly 24% seen once. Broader study findings: Barcode collisions between identical TCR molecules could shrink estimates of highly expanded clone sizes.

Naive CD8 sequencing libraries were generated from approximately 20,000 to 980,000 sorted cells, with 10%, 30% or 50% RNA as input. Sequencing was done on a sample of naive CD8+ T cells from blood, with Jurkat cell RNA spiked in. Subset denoted: FACS-sorted CD8+CD4-CCR7+CD45RA+ naive T cells. This clonotype was sampled from a human donor in good health. Some libraries in this study had Jurkat cell RNA spiked in. This sequence joins TRBV20-1 and TRBJ2-5, with D perhaps TRBD1 (5 bases). The CDR3, as DNA: TGCAGTGCTAGAGATCGACAGAAAGAGACCCAGTACTTC. Protein: CSARDRQKETQYF.